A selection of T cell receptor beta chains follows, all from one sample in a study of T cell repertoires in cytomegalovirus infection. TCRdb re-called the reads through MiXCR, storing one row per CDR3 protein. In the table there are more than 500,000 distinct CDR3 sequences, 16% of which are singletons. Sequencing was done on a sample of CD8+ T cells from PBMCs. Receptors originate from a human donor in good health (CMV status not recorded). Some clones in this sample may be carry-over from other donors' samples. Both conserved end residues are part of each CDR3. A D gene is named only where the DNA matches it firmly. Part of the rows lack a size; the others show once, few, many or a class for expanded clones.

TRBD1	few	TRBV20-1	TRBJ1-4	TGCAGTGCTACGTACCCACAGGGGTTCAGCGAGGAAAAACTGTTTTTT	CSATYPQGFSEEKLFF
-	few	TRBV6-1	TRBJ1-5	TGTGCCAGCAGTGAAGCAGGGTGGGATGGGAATCAGCCCCAGCATTTT	CASSEAGWDGNQPQHF
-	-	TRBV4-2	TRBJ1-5	TGTGCCAGCAGCCAAGATGGGACCGGTGGGCAGCCCCAGCATTTT	CASSQDGTGGQPQHF
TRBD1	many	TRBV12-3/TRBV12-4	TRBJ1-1	TGTGCCAGCAGTTCGGCCGCGCGGACAGGGAAGCTGATCACTGAAGCTTTCTTT	CASSSAARTGKLITEAFF
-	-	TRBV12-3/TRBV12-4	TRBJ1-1	TGTGCAAGCAGTTTAAACTGTCTGAACACTGAAGCTTTCTTT	CASSLNCLNTEAFF
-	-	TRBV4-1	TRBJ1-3	TGCGCCAGCAGCTCTCGACAATCGACCGGAAACACCATATATTTT	CASSSRQSTGNTIYF
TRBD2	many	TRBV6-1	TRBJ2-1	TGTGCCAGCAGTGATGAGCGGGGGGGCCGGGATGAGCAGTTCTTC	CASSDERGGRDEQFF
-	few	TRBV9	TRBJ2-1	TGTGCCAGCAGCTCTAAGGCCTACAGCGGCAATGAGCAGTTCTTC	CASSSKAYSGNEQFF
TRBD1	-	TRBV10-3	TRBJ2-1	TGTGCCATCAGCATCCTACAGGGGTACAATGAGCAGTGCTTC	CAISILQGYNEQCF
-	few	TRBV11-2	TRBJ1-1	TGTGCCAGCAGCGCTTCCAGGGACATGAACACTGAAGCTTTCTTT	CASSASRDMNTEAFF
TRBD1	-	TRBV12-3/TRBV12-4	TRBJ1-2	TGTGCCAGCAGCCCAAGACAGGGACCCTTAGCCTATGGCTACACCTTC	CASSPRQGPLAYGYTF
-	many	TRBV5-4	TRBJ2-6	TGTGCCAGCAGCTTGGCCGGGGAATCTGGGGCCAACGTCCTGACTTTC	CASSLAGESGANVLTF
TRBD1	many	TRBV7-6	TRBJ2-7	TGTGCCAGCAGCGCTCGGACAGGGGCGACCTACGAGCAGTACTTC	CASSARTGATYEQYF
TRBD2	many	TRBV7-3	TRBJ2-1	TGTGCCAGCAGTCCATTAGCGGGAGGGCTTTCTGAGCAGTTCTTC	CASSPLAGGLSEQFF
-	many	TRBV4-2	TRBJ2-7	TGTGCCAGCAGCCAAGATGCTGGCTACGAGCAGTACTTC	CASSQDAGYEQYF
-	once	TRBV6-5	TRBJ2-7	TGTGCCAGCAGAGAACAGTCAAACGAGCAGTACTTC	CASREQSNEQYF
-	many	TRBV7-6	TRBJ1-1	TGTGCCAGCAGCGACCAGGGCTCTAGGACTGAAGCTTTCTTT	CASSDQGSRTEAFF
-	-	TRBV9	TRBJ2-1	TGTTCCAGCAGCGATCCAGCAGGTGAGCAGTTCTTC	CSSSDPAGEQFF
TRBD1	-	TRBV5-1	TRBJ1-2	TGCGCCAGCAGCCCGAAGGGGGCTGGGGGCTACACCTTC	CASSPKGAGGYTF
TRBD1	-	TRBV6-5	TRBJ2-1	TGTGCCAGCAGACCAGGGGGTGTCGATGAGCAGTTCTTC	CASRPGGVDEQFF
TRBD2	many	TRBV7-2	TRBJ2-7	TGTGCCAGCAGCCCGCTAGCGGTAGGGGAGCAGTACTTC	CASSPLAVGEQYF
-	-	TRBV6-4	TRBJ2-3	TGTGCCAGCAGTGCTTCAGGGACTTCTCGGGGAGATACGCAGTATTTT	CASSASGTSRGDTQYF
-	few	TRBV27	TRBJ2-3	TGTGCCAGCAGTTTATGGGGGGTTGTAGACACAGATACGCAGTATTTT	CASSLWGVVDTDTQYF
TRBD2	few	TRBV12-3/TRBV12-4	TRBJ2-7	TGTGCCAGCAGTTGGGGGGGTGAGGTTACCTACGAGCAGTACTTC	CASSWGGEVTYEQYF
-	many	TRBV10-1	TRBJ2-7	TGCGCCAGCAGTGAGTCGAGGGGCCCGGGCTACGAGCAGTACTTC	CASSESRGPGYEQYF
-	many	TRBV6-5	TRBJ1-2	TGTGCCAGCAGTTACTCGATCGTAGGACTCTATGGCTACACCTTC	CASSYSIVGLYGYTF